This record covers a single TCR beta chain. The same CDR3 is also encoded by other DNA sequences in this sample. The sample is drawn from a study of blood T cell repertoires in COVID-19. Study-wide context: Recovered status applied to Cohort 3 donors who had two consecutive negative PCRs. It also applied to those with clearance or with symptom resolution. Acute-phase and convalescent COVID-19 samples originated in the United States, Italy and Spain.

This CDR3 region has 13 residues. CDR1 and CDR2 (germline): SGHAT, FQNNGV. The V end was cut by 0 bases, the J end by 5 bases, with 5 bases between. As handled by the study authors: The authors estimated nucleated cell counts from reference gene primer amplification. TCRdb's copy holds only in-frame clones and misses some; the assay was immunoSEQ multiplex PCR. V, J and clone size are those of that table, while D and trimming were read from the DNA. The table records around 300,000 clones, around 90% of them present only once. Residents of 24 US areas, aged 18 to 89 years, made up the participants. The chain joins TRBV11-2 to TRBJ1-5; D gene ambiguous. The sequence was obtained from a woman aged 60-75 years in a cohort exposed to, infected with or recovered from COVID-19 (not recorded which). The sample was PBMCs or T cells enriched from blood (not recorded which). The CDR3 loop reads CASSLDLDQPQHF. The CDR3 DNA sequence: TGTGCCAGCAGCTTAGACCTAGATCAGCCCCAGCATTTT. Complete variable domain (other parts from reference TRBV11-2 and TRBJ1-5): EAGVAQSPRYKIIEKRQSVAFWCNPISGHATLYWYQQILGQGPKLLIQFQNNGVVDDSQLPKDRFSAERLKGVDSTLKIQPAKLEDSAVYLCASSLDLDQPQHFGDGTRLSIL.